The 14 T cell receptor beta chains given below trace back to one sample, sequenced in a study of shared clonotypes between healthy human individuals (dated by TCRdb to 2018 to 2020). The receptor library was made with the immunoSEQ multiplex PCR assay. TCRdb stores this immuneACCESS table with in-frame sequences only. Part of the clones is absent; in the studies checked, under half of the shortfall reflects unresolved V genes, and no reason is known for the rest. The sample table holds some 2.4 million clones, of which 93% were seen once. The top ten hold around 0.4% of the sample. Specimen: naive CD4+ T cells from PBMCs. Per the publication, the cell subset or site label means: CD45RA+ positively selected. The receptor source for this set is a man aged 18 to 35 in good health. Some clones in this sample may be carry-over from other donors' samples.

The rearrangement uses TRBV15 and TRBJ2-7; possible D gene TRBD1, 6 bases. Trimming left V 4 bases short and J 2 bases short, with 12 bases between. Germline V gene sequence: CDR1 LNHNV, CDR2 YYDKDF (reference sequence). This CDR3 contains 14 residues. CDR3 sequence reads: CATSTLRTAYEQYF. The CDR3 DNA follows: TGTGCCACCAGCACCTTACGGACAGCCTACGAGCAGTACTTC. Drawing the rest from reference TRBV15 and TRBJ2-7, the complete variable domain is DAMVIQNPRYQVTQFGKPVTLSCSQTLNHNVMYWYQQKSSQAPKLLFHYYDKDFNNEADTPDNFQSRRPNTSFCFLDIRSPGLGDTAMYLCATSTLRTAYEQYFGPGTRLTVT.

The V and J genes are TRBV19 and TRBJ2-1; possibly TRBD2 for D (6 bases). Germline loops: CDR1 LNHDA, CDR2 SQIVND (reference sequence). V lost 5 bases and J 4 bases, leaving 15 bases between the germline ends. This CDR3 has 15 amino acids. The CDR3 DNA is TGTGCCAGTAGTGATAGCGGTACGGGGTACAATGAGCAGTTCTTC. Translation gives CASSDSGTGYNEQFF. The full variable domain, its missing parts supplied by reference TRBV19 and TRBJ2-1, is DGGITQSPKYLFRKEGQNVTLSCEQNLNHDAMYWYRQDPGQGLRLIYYSQIVNDFQKGDIAEGYSVSREKKESFPLTVTSAQKNPTAFYLCASSDSGTGYNEQFFGPGTRLTVL.

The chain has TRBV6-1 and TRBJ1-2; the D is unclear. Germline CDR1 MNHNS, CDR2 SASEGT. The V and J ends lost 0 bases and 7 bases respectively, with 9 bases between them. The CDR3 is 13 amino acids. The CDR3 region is CASSEAHSGGYTF. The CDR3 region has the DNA TGTGCCAGCAGTGAAGCGCACAGTGGTGGCTACACCTTC.

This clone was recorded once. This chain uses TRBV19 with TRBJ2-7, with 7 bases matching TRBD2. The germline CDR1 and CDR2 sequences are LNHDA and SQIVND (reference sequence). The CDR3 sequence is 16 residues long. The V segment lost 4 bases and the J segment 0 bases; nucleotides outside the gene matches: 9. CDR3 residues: CASSTQGRGSSYEQYF. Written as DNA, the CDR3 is TGTGCCAGTAGTACCCAAGGGCGGGGGAGCTCCTACGAGCAGTACTTC.

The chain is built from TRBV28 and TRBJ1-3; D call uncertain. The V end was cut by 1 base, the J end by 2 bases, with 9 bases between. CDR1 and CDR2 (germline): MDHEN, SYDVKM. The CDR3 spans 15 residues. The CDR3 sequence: CASSLSSGAGNTIYF. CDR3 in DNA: TGTGCCAGCAGTTTATCGTCTGGGGCTGGAAACACCATATATTTT.

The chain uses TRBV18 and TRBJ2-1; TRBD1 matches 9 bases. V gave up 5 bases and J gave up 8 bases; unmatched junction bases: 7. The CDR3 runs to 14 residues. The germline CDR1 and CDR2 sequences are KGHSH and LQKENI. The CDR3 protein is CASSKGQGFDEQFF. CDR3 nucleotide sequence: TGTGCCAGCTCAAAGGGACAGGGTTTCGATGAGCAGTTCTTC.

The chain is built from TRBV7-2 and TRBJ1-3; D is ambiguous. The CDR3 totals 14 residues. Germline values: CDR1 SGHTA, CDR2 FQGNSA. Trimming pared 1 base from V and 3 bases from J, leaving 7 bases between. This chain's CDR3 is CASSLERSGNTIYF. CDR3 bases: TGTGCCAGCAGCTTAGAGCGGAGTGGAAACACCATATATTTT.

The CDR3 bases are TGTGCCAGCAGCCTAAAGCAGGCTTACAATGAGCAGTTCTTC. Protein product: CASSLKQAYNEQFF. V gene TRBV6-5 combines with J gene TRBJ2-1; D is unresolved. The CDR3 loop spans 14 amino acids. V lost 6 bases to trimming and J lost 4 bases, with 13 bases between them. Germline CDR1 reads MNHEY; CDR2 reads SVGAGI.

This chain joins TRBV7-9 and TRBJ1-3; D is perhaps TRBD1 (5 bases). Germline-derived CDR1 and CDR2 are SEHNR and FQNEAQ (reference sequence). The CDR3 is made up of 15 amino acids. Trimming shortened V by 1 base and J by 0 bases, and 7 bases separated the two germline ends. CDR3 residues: CASSLGGHSGNTIYF. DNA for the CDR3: TGTGCCAGCAGCTTAGGGGGCCACTCTGGAAACACCATATATTTT.

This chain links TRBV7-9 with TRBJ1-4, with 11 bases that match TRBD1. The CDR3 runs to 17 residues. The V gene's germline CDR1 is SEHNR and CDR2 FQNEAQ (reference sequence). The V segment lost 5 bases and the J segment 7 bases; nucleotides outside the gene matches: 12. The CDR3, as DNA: TGTGCCAGCAGCGCAGGGGTTGGGGACAGGGGGAGTGAAAAACTGTTTTTT. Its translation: CASSAGVGDRGSEKLFF.

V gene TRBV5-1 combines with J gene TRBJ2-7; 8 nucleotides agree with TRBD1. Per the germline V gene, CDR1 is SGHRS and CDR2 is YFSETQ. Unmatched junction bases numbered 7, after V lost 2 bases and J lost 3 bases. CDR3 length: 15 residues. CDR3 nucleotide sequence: TGCGCCAGCAGCTTCGTGGGACAGGTCGACTACGAGCAGTACTTC. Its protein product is CASSFVGQVDYEQYF.

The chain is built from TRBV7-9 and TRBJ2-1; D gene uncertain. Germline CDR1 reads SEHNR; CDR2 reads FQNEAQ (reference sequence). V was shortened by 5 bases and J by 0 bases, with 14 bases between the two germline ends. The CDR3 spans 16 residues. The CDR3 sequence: CASSRWADRSYNEQFF. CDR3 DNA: TGTGCCAGCAGCCGGTGGGCGGACCGCTCCTACAATGAGCAGTTCTTC.

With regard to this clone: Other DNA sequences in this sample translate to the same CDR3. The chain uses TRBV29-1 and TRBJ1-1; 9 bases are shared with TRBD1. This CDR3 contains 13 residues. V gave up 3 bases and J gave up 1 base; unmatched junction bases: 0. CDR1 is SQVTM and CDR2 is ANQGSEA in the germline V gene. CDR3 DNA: TGCAGCGTTGAGGGACAGGGGAACACTGAAGCTTTCTTT. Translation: CSVEGQGNTEAFF.

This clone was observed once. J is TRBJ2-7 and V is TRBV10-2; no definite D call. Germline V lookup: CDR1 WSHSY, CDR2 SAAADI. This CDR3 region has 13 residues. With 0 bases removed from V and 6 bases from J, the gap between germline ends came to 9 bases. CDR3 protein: CASSESWYGEQYF. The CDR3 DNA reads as TGCGCCAGCAGTGAGTCATGGTACGGCGAGCAGTACTTC.